This T cell receptor beta chain was sequenced in a study of blood T cells in healthy people across ages. The authors ran a second PCR of about 6 to 11 cycles using a sample-barcoded 5' primer and a J-beta primer mix. Each TCR beta cDNA got a 12-nucleotide random molecular identifier. TCRdb passed the 5' RACE reads through MiXCR, listing each CDR3 protein once. This repertoire shows over 1.5 million distinct CDR3 sequences, around 48% found once; its top ten account for less than 2.5%. This sequence originates from a woman in her thirties or forties in good health. Sequencing used blood.

The CDR3 here is CASTSVGEPQHF. As DNA, the CDR3 is TGTGCCAGCACCTCAGTTGGGGAGCCCCAGCATTTT. This sequence joins TRBV27 and TRBJ1-5; D ambiguous. Germline V gene lookup returns CDR1 MNHEY and CDR2 SMNVEV (reference sequence). V lost 7 bases and J 8 bases, leaving 12 bases between the germline ends. The CDR3 length is 12 residues.